This T cell receptor beta chain was retrieved from a study of blood T cell repertoires in COVID-19. Study as a whole: PBMCs, B-cell-depleted T cells, or T cells were the source of the cDNA or gDNA that made up the material.

CDR3 length equals 14 residues. With V trimmed by 6 bases and J by 4 bases, 10 bases remained unmatched. CDR1 and CDR2 (germline): SGHDT, YYEEEE. Original methodology: From reference gene primer amplification, estimates of nucleated cell counts were derived. Generated by immunoSEQ multiplex PCR, the TCRdb table keeps only in-frame clones and is missing some. V and J calls and clone size come straight from that table; D and trimming were deduced from the DNA. The repertoire has about 170,000 clones, 88% of them found once; the top ten carry 20% to 30%. The sequencing input was peripheral blood. This rearrangement joins TRBV5-6 to TRBJ2-7; 7 nucleotides agree with TRBD2. This receptor was obtained from a man in his 60s with acute or convalescent COVID-19. The CDR3 nucleotides are TGTGCCAGCACCCTTCGGGGGGTGGCGTACGAGCAGTACTTC. It encodes CASTLRGVAYEQYF. Drawing the rest from reference TRBV5-6 and TRBJ2-7, the complete variable domain is DAGVTQSPTHLIKTRGQQVTLRCSPKSGHDTVSWYQQALGQGPQFIFQYYEEEERQRGNFPDRFSGHQFPNYSSELNVNALLLGDSALYLCASTLRGVAYEQYFGPGTRLTVT.